This T cell receptor (beta chain) was retrieved from a study of T cell changes during pregnancy in multiple sclerosis. Trimming left V 5 bases short and J 3 bases short, with 10 bases between. The CDR3 extends over 14 amino acids. CDR1 SGHVS and CDR2 FQNEAQ come from the germline V gene. Here immunoSEQ multiplex PCR was the method, and the copy in TCRdb shows in-frame clones only, minus some. The sample comprises 70,000 to 95,000 clones, about 94% of which are singletons, and less than 2.5% rests with the top ten. The sample in question was peripheral blood, obtained in the third trimester of pregnancy. This chain connects TRBV7-8 to TRBJ1-4, with D possibly being TRBD1 (5 bases). This receptor was identified in a female donor with multiple sclerosis, enrolled in a pregnancy study. Written as DNA, the CDR3 is TGTGCCAGCAGCCCAGGGATACCTAATGAAAAACTGTTTTTT. Translation: CASSPGIPNEKLFF.